This TCR beta chain was obtained from a study of cytomegalovirus exposure and HLA in healthy donors. Looking at the study overall: The same platform used for the 650 to 850 first-cohort repertoires was also used for the 90 to 150 validation repertoires, as a later analysis reported.

The protocol was immunoSEQ multiplex PCR, while the TCRdb copy is restricted to in-frame clones and leaves out a portion. Among roughly 250,000 clones, around 90% were seen once, and the ten largest hold under 0.4%. The donors were members of the validation cohort comprising approximately 120 subjects, separate from the roughly 700-subject first cohort. General study results and limits: TCR sequences were mostly rare, though some public TCRs occurred in many donors. The authors enumerated over 150 TCR beta chains as linked to cytomegalovirus.

The CDR3 is 13 residues long. The V gene's germline CDR1 is WSHSY and CDR2 SAAADI. The V end was cut by 2 bases, the J end by 2 bases, with 6 bases between. To note about this clone: Its antigen is unknown.

The TCR comes from a woman aged 18 to 35 in good health and CMV-seronegative. The gene calls are TRBV10-2 and TRBJ1-1; D gene ambiguous. The specimen was PBMCs. The CDR3 nucleotides are TGCGCCAGCAGTGAGAACGGTAACACTGAAGCTTTCTTT. Translating gives CASSENGNTEAFF.